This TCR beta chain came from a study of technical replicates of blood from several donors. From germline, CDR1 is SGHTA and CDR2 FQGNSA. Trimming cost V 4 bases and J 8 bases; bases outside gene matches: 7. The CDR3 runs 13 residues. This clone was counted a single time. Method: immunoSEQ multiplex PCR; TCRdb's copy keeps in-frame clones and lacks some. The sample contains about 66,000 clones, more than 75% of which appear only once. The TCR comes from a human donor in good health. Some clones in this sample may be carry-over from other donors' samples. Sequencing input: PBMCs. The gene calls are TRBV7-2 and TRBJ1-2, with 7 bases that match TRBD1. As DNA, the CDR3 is TGTGCCAGCAGCTCAGGGCAGGGGGAGGGCTACACCTTC. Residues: CASSSGQGEGYTF.